These 30 T cell receptor beta chains came from one sample sequenced in a study of T cells in localized non-small cell lung cancer. TCRdb's copy holds only in-frame clones and misses some; the assay was immunoSEQ multiplex PCR. The sample consists of tens of thousands of clones, 80% of them appearing once. Sequencing used peripheral blood, obtained before any cancer treatment. These TCRs come from an older male donor with stage III squamous cell lung carcinoma.

The chain uses TRBV5-4 and TRBJ2-3; the match to TRBD1 covers 7 bases. The germline gives CDR1 SGHNT, CDR2 YYREEE (reference sequence). CDR3 length: 14 amino acids. V dropped 3 bases and J dropped 8; count of bases not matched to a gene: 9. Written as DNA, the CDR3 is TGTGCCAGCAGCTGGAGGATTGGGGACAGTACGCAGTATTTT. Protein product: CASSWRIGDSTQYF.

The chain has TRBV29-1 and TRBJ2-5; either TRBD1 or TRBD2 may fit D (5 bases each). Trimming removed 8 bases at V and 3 bases at J, with 19 bases between. There are 14 residues in the CDR3. Per germline, CDR1 SQVTM and CDR2 ANQGSEA. CDR3 bases: TGCAGCCTACCAATCCGGGGCAGGGAAGAGACCCAGTACTTC. It yields the protein CSLPIRGREETQYF. The variable domain in full, completed from reference TRBV29-1 and TRBJ2-5, reads SAVISQKPSRDICQRGTSLTIQCQVDSQVTMMFWYRQQPGQSLTLIATANQGSEATYESGFVIDKFPISRPNLTFSTLTVSNMSPEDSSIYLCSLPIRGREETQYFGPGTRLLVL.

The chain links TRBV4-3 to TRBJ1-3, with D perhaps TRBD1 (6 bases). The CDR3 covers 16 residues. Germline V gene lookup returns CDR1 LGHNA and CDR2 YSLEER. The V end was cut by 4 bases, the J end by 5 bases, with 18 bases between. The CDR3 DNA sequence: TGCGCCAGCAGCCCGACGACAGGATACCTCCGAAACACCATATATTTT. It encodes CASSPTTGYLRNTIYF.

This clone was detected only a few times. The V gene is TRBV5-4, the J gene TRBJ1-1; 7 bases agree with TRBD1. Trimming took 1 base from V and 8 from J; bases not matched to a gene: 11. CDR1 is SGHNT and CDR2 is YYREEE in the germline V gene (reference sequence). The CDR3 covers 15 residues. CDR3 coding DNA: TGTGCCAGCAGCTTGCCACGGACAGGAGTTCCCGAAGCTTTCTTT. It is translated as CASSLPRTGVPEAFF.

This clone is medium-sized within its sample. The J gene is TRBJ1-2, the V gene TRBV9; tentatively, D is TRBD1 (6 bases). V lost 0 bases, J lost 6 bases, and 9 bases lay in between. CDR1 is SGDLS and CDR2 is YYNGEE in the germline V gene. The CDR3 runs to 13 residues. This chain's CDR3 is CASSVDREDGYTF. The CDR3 DNA reads as TGTGCCAGCAGCGTAGACAGGGAGGATGGCTACACCTTC.

The genes are TRBV2 and TRBJ2-4; weak D call: TRBD1 (5 bases). V dropped 0 bases and J dropped 0 bases, with 6 bases sitting between them. The CDR3 spans 15 residues. CDR1 and CDR2 from the germline V gene are SNHLY and FYNNEI. In DNA form, the CDR3 reads TGTGCCAGCAGTGAAGCGACAGTAGCCAAAAACATTCAGTACTTC. Its protein is CASSEATVAKNIQYF.

The chain is built from TRBV18 and TRBJ1-1; no reliable D call. V was pared by 6 bases and J by 5 bases, with 16 bases between. The CDR3 is 14 residues long. In germline, CDR1 is KGHSH, CDR2 LQKENI. CDR3 region: CASSLRTYRTEAFF. Here the CDR3 DNA reads TGTGCCAGCTCCCTCCGGACGTATCGGACTGAAGCTTTCTTT.

The J gene is TRBJ1-1, the V gene TRBV9, with D perhaps TRBD1 (6 bases). Germline V gene sequence: CDR1 SGDLS, CDR2 YYNGEE. The CDR3 loop spans 18 amino acids. Between the trimmed V and J ends, which lost 4 bases and 1 base, there was a span of 23 bases. The CDR3 bases are TGTGCCAGCAGCCCCCCCCAATGGGGGCCCGGGCAGAACACTGAAGCTTTCTTT. Translation: CASSPPQWGPGQNTEAFF.

A single count supports this clone. The rearrangement links TRBV15 to TRBJ1-1; D call uncertain. Looked up from germline, CDR1 is LNHNV and CDR2 is YYDKDF (reference sequence). V was clipped by 0 bases and J by 2 bases, with 7 bases between them. This CDR3 has 14 residues. The CDR3 loop is CATSRDGYNTEAFF. The CDR3 DNA reads as TGTGCCACCAGCAGAGATGGATACAACACTGAAGCTTTCTTT.

The rearrangement uses TRBV6-4 and TRBJ2-3; 8 bases are a match to TRBD2. The ends lost 5 bases at V and 2 bases at J; junction bases unmatched: 9. The CDR3 runs to 16 residues. Germline V gene lookup returns CDR1 MRHNA and CDR2 SNTAGT. In DNA, the CDR3 is TGTGCCAGCAGTCGAGATAGCGGGGCGAACACAGATACGCAGTATTTT. Its protein is CASSRDSGANTDTQYF.

This sequence joins TRBV15 and TRBJ2-7; D gene uncertain. Between the trimmed V and J ends, which lost 0 bases and 3 bases, there was a span of 9 bases. Per the germline V gene, CDR1 is LNHNV and CDR2 is YYDKDF (reference sequence). There are 14 residues in the CDR3. For the CDR3, the DNA is TGTGCCACCAGCAGAGATAAAGGGTTCTACGAGCAGTACTTC. As protein: CATSRDKGFYEQYF.

The chain combines TRBV23-1 with TRBJ1-4; D is uncertain. TRBV23-1 is an ORF for which the function is uncertain. The CDR3 contains 16 residues. Trimming shortened V by 3 bases and J by 6 bases, and 17 bases separated the two germline ends. This chain's CDR3 is CASSHPLWRADEKLFF. The DNA for the CDR3 is TGCGCCAGCAGTCACCCTCTATGGAGGGCGGATGAAAAACTGTTTTTT.

The chain employs TRBV7-2 and TRBJ2-5; D gene unclear. Per the germline V gene, CDR1 is SGHTA and CDR2 is FQGNSA. The CDR3 is 11 amino acids. V gave up 5 bases and J gave up 1 base, with 2 bases separating them. CDR3 region: CASSIQETQYF. In DNA form, the CDR3 reads TGTGCCAGCAGCATCCAAGAGACCCAGTACTTC.

This clone has just a few counts. The V call is TRBV6-5, the J call TRBJ1-1; a possible D gene is TRBD1 (6 bases). This CDR3 comprises 15 residues. The germline gives CDR1 MNHEY, CDR2 SVGAGI. The ends were cut back, 2 bases at V and 3 bases at J, with 13 bases in the middle. The CDR3 sequence: CASSYEGGRYTEAFF. CDR3 coding DNA: TGTGCCAGCAGTTACGAGGGGGGACGGTACACTGAAGCTTTCTTT.

The chain joins TRBV6-6 to TRBJ2-7, with TRBD1 identical over 7 bases. V was clipped by 8 bases and J by 5 bases; unmatched bases: 12. The CDR3 extends over 14 amino acids. Germline-derived CDR1 and CDR2 are MNHNY and SVGAGI (reference sequence). The CDR3: CASHTRGRDNEQYF. The CDR3 DNA reads as TGTGCCAGCCACACTAGGGGGCGCGATAACGAGCAGTACTTC.

The chain is built from TRBV7-3 and TRBJ2-5, with TRBD2 as a possible D gene (6 bases). Per the germline V gene, CDR1 is SGHTA and CDR2 is FQGTGA. The CDR3 length is 14 residues. With 5 bases removed from V and 5 bases from J, the gap between germline ends came to 15 bases. The CDR3 spells CASSLSGSWETQYF. The CDR3 coding sequence is TGTGCCAGCAGCCTATCCGGGAGCTGGGAGACCCAGTACTTC.

CDR3 sequence: CASSLSGEGELFF. The CDR3 DNA reads as TGTGCCAGCAGCCTCAGCGGGGAAGGGGAGCTGTTTTTT. The rearrangement uses TRBV9 and TRBJ2-2, with 7 positions matching TRBD2. Germline V gene sequence: CDR1 SGDLS, CDR2 YYNGEE. The V gene end was trimmed by 4 bases and the J gene end by 8 bases; junction bases not matched to a gene: 5. This CDR3 comprises 13 residues.

The rearrangement joins TRBV2 to TRBJ1-2; D not resolved. This CDR3 has 14 residues. V gave up 2 bases and J gave up 7 bases, with 14 bases separating them. Germline CDR1 is SNHLY and CDR2 is FYNNEI. The CDR3 bases are TGTGCCAGCAGTGAATTGAGAGAAAGTATTGGCTACACCTTC. It is translated as CASSELRESIGYTF.

V is TRBV4-3 and J is TRBJ2-7, with D maybe TRBD2 (6 bases). CDR3 length: 16 residues. Trimming left V 0 bases short and J 0 bases short, with 12 bases between. The germline V gene encodes CDR1 LGHNA and CDR2 YSLEER. The CDR3 DNA is TGCGCCAGCAGCCAAGATCATTGGGGGGTCTCCTACGAGCAGTACTTC. Its translation: CASSQDHWGVSYEQYF.

This chain connects TRBV6-5 to TRBJ1-2; D is possibly TRBD1 (5 bases). CDR3 length equals 12 residues. The V gene lost 6 bases and the J gene lost 2 bases, with 7 bases spanning the gap. Germline loops: CDR1 MNHEY, CDR2 SVGAGI. For the CDR3, the DNA is TGTGCCAGCAGGAAGGGGAACTATGGCTACACCTTC. Its translation: CASRKGNYGYTF.

The CDR3 loop reads CASSPGQSPLHF. In DNA form, the CDR3 reads TGTGCCAGCAGCCCCGGACAGTCACCCCTCCACTTT. This chain joins TRBV9 and TRBJ1-6, with D possibly TRBD1 on 6 matching bases. V was clipped by 4 bases and J by 10 bases, with 9 bases between them. The CDR3 is 12 amino acids. From germline, CDR1 is SGDLS and CDR2 YYNGEE.

The chain uses TRBV6-5 and TRBJ1-2, with 8 bases fitting TRBD1. CDR3 size: 16 residues. Trimming cost V 0 bases and J 4 bases; bases outside gene matches: 7. Germline CDR1 is MNHEY and CDR2 is SVGAGI. In DNA, the CDR3 is TGTGCCAGCAGTTACTCACCGGGACAGGACCTCTATGGCTACACCTTC. Amino acid sequence: CASSYSPGQDLYGYTF.

The chain links TRBV27 to TRBJ1-1; a possible D gene is TRBD1 (6 bases). Per the germline V gene, CDR1 is MNHEY and CDR2 is SMNVEV (reference sequence). The CDR3 is 13 residues long. Trimming took off 5 bases at V and 4 bases at J, with 11 bases between the two ends. The DNA for the CDR3 is TGTGCCAGCAGTGCGAAGACAGGCACTGAAGCTTTCTTT. Translated: CASSAKTGTEAFF.

V is TRBV28 and J is TRBJ1-1; D not certain. CDR1 and CDR2 (germline): MDHEN, SYDVKM. The V end lost 4 bases, the J end lost 6 bases, and 15 bases lay between the germline ends. The length of the CDR3 is 14 residues. The CDR3 DNA sequence: TGTGCCAGCAGTTCCACGGACCCACGAGCTGAAGCTTTCTTT. Protein product: CASSSTDPRAEAFF.

The CDR3: CASSLAESLSGYTF. The CDR3 DNA follows: TGTGCCAGCAGCTTGGCCGAGTCCCTCAGTGGCTACACCTTC. The J gene is TRBJ1-2, the V gene TRBV5-4; no firm D call. The CDR3 runs 14 residues. Germline CDR1 is SGHNT and CDR2 is YYREEE (reference sequence). V lost 0 bases and J 7 bases, leaving 13 bases between the germline ends.

The J gene is TRBJ2-1, the V gene TRBV6-4; 7 bases line up with TRBD2. The CDR3 extends over 16 amino acids. V shed 2 bases, J shed 3 bases, and the junction held 7 bases outside the gene matches. The germline V gene has CDR1 MRHNA and CDR2 SNTAGT. The chain's CDR3 is CASSDGGTGGYNEQFF. The DNA for the CDR3 is TGTGCCAGCAGTGACGGAGGTACGGGGGGCTACAATGAGCAGTTCTTC.

The chain links TRBV5-4 to TRBJ2-7; 9 bases match TRBD2. Germline CDR1 and CDR2: SGHNT and YYREEE (reference sequence). The CDR3 has 14 amino acids. Trimming took 4 bases from V and 6 from J; bases not matched to a gene: 8. CDR3: CASSLGLASGEQYF. The CDR3 DNA is TGTGCCAGCAGCCTAGGACTAGCGTCTGGCGAGCAGTACTTC.

The chain recombines TRBV19 with TRBJ1-1; tentatively, D is TRBD1 (5 bases). The CDR3 sequence is 14 residues long. V was shortened by 7 bases and J by 10 bases, with 22 bases between the two germline ends. Germline assignment: CDR1 LNHDA and CDR2 SQIVND (reference sequence). CDR3 in DNA: TGTGCCAGTACCGATCGGGGGGGGACCTTAAGAGCTTTCTTT. It encodes CASTDRGGTLRAFF.

This clone occurred once. This chain joins TRBV5-1 and TRBJ2-3; D is tentatively TRBD1 or TRBD2 (6 bases each). The CDR3 is made up of 15 amino acids. Per the germline V gene, CDR1 is SGHRS and CDR2 is YFSETQ. Trimming took off 5 bases at V and 2 bases at J, with 15 bases between the two ends. The chain's CDR3 is CASRTWGAPTDTQYF. CDR3 DNA: TGCGCCAGCAGGACGTGGGGGGCACCCACAGATACGCAGTATTTT. Complete variable domain (other parts from reference TRBV5-1 and TRBJ2-3): KAGVTQTPRYLIKTRGQQVTLSCSPISGHRSVSWYQQTPGQGLQFLFEYFSETQRNKGNFPGRFSGRQFSNSRSEMNVSTLELGDSALYLCASRTWGAPTDTQYFGPGTRLTVL.

This clone has a handful of counts. The J gene is TRBJ2-4, the V gene TRBV7-9; 11 bases align to TRBD2. The V and J ends lost 1 base and 5 bases, in that order; junction bases with no gene match: 7. The CDR3 sequence is 17 residues long. The germline gives CDR1 SEHNR, CDR2 FQNEAQ (reference sequence). The CDR3: CASSLGGLAEHQNIQYF. CDR3 coding DNA: TGTGCCAGCAGCTTAGGGGGACTAGCGGAACACCAAAACATTCAGTACTTC. The variable domain in full, with the rest retrieved from reference TRBV7-9 and TRBJ2-4, is DTGVSQNPRHKITKRGQNVTFRCDPISEHNRLYWYRQTLGQGPEFLTYFQNEAQLEKSRLLSDRFSAERPKGSFSTLEIQRTEQGDSAMYLCASSLGGLAEHQNIQYFGAGTRLSVL.